The sequence of this T cell receptor beta chain was determined in a study of beta chain features in type 1 diabetes. Trimming pared 11 bases from V and 4 bases from J, leaving 21 bases between. The CDR3 runs to 14 residues. Germline CDR1 reads MDHEN; CDR2 reads SYDVKM. Points from the study as a whole: People with Type 1 diabetes carried modestly yet significantly shorter TCRB CDR3s in all four CD4+ subsets.

Expressed TCRB transcripts got sequenced, as all isolated RNA was reverse transcribed. Assay: immunoSEQ multiplex PCR; the TCRdb copy retains only in-frame clones and omits some. The repertoire holds under 400,000 clones, around an eighth seen once, with 0.0095% to 0.011% in the top ten. As to this clone: Its target is unknown.

Sampling consisted of one heparinised blood draw per donor, averaging around 100 mL. CD4+ cells of the naive, central memory, regulatory and stem cell-like memory types were sorted via CD45RO/CCR7/CD25/CD127/CD95/CD27. The sequencing sample was made of naive CD4+ T cells from blood. The sequence was collected from a woman between 18 and 30 years old with type 1 diabetes. The chain employs TRBV28 and TRBJ2-7, with TRBD1 as a possible D gene (6 bases). The CDR3 DNA follows: TGTGCCTCTATGGGGGCCCACCTTCAGTACGAGCAGTACTTC. Its protein is CASMGAHLQYEQYF.